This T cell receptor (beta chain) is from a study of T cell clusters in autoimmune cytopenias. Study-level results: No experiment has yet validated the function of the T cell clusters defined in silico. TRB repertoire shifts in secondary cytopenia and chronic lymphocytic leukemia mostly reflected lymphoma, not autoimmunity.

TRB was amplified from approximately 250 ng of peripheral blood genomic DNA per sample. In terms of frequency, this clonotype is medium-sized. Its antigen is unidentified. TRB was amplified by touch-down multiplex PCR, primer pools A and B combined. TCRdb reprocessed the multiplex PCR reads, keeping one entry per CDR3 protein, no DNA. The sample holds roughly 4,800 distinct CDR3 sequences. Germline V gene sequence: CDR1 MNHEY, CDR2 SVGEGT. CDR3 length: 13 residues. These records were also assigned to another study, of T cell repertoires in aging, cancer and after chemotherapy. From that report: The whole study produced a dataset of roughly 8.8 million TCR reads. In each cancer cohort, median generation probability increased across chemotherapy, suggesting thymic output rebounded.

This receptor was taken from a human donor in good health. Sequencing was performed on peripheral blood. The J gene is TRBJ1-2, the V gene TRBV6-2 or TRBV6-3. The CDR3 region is CASTDRSNYGYTF.